Included here is one TCR beta chain sequence, with context. Source study methods: ImmunoSEQ output lacked quality scores and full-length reads, limiting matched filtering. The assay was immunoSEQ multiplex PCR, and TCRdb's table has in-frame clones only and misses some. The V and J calls and the clone size are those of that table, but D and trimming were determined from the DNA. The profile shows about 2 million clones, about 95% of them singletons. CD45RO-negative, CCR7-selected cells formed the naive CD8 fraction, which excluded terminally differentiated effector memory CD45RA+ cells. Germline CDR1 is GTSNPN and CDR2 is SVGIG (reference sequence). There are 15 residues in the CDR3. Deletions cut 3 bases from V and 3 bases from J, with 17 bases between. These data come from a study of shared clonotypes between healthy human individuals.

The receptor comes from a man between 18 and 29 years old in good health. J is TRBJ1-1 and V is TRBV30; no clear D. The source material was naive CD8+ T cells sorted from blood. This CDR3 is CAWSPNNLGYTEAFF. For the CDR3, the DNA is TGTGCCTGGAGCCCTAATAACTTAGGGTACACTGAAGCTTTCTTT. The whole variable domain, remainder taken from reference TRBV30 and TRBJ1-1, is SQTIHQWPATLVQPVGSPLSLECTVEGTSNPNLYWYRQAAGRGLQLLFYSVGIGQISSEVPQNLSASRPQDRQFILSSKKLLLSDSGFYLCAWSPNNLGYTEAFFGQGTRLTVV.